This T cell receptor (beta chain) derives from a study of blood T cell repertoires in COVID-19. The table came from immunoSEQ multiplex PCR; TCRdb's copy has only in-frame clones and leaves some out. The table shows about 100,000 clones, with 80% occurring only once. This clone was observed a single time. From germline, CDR1 is SGHVS and CDR2 FQNEAQ. Trimming shortened V by 0 bases and J by 4 bases, and 7 bases separated the two germline ends. The CDR3 runs 13 residues. The rearrangement joins TRBV7-8 to TRBJ2-7; D gene unclear. Sequences were obtained from peripheral blood. The clonotype originates from a human donor in a cohort sampled during active COVID-19. The CDR3 region is CASSLAASYEQYF. As DNA, the CDR3 is TGTGCCAGCAGCTTAGCGGCCAGTTACGAGCAGTACTTC.